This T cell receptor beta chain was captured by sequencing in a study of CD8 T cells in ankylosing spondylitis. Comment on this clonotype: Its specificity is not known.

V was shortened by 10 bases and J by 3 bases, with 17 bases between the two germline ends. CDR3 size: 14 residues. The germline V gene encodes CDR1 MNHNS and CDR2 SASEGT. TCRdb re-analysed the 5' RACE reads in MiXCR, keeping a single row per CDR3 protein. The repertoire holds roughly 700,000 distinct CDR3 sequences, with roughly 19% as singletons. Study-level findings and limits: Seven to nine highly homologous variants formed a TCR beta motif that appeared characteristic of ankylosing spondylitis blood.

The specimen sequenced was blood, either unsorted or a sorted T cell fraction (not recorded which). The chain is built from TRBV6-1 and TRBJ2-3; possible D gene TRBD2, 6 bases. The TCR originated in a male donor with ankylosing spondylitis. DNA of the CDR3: TGTGCCACCTACCGGGGGATAGGGACAGATACGCAGTATTTT. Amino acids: CATYRGIGTDTQYF.